The present T cell receptor (beta chain) was sequenced within a study of T cell repertoires in cytomegalovirus infection. Study details: Public TCR beta signatures provided an indication of both CMV infection and a matching HLA type. Study results and limitations: The study identified carriers of CMV plus the relevant HLA from cumulative public TCR beta family frequency. There were HLA-C-restricted CMV-specific TCR beta clonotypes dominating the ex vivo response.

Between the trimmed V and J ends, which lost 5 bases and 5 bases, there was a span of 21 bases. There are 16 residues in the CDR3. Germline lookup yields CDR1 MNHEY and CDR2 SMNVEV (reference sequence). TCRdb redid the calling of the reads with MiXCR, one entry per CDR3 protein. There are 450,000 to 650,000 distinct CDR3 sequences in the sample; 26% occur only once, and about 12% lies in the top ten. On this clonotype itself: Its antigen is undetermined.

This sequence joins TRBV27 and TRBJ2-5; D may be TRBD2 (6 bases). This TCR came from a human donor in good health (CMV status not recorded). Some clones in this sample may be carry-over from other donors' samples. What was sequenced was PBMCs. The CDR3 loop reads CASSVTGLGVGETQYF. The CDR3 coding sequence is TGTGCCAGCAGTGTGACGGGACTGGGGGTTGGGGAGACCCAGTACTTC.